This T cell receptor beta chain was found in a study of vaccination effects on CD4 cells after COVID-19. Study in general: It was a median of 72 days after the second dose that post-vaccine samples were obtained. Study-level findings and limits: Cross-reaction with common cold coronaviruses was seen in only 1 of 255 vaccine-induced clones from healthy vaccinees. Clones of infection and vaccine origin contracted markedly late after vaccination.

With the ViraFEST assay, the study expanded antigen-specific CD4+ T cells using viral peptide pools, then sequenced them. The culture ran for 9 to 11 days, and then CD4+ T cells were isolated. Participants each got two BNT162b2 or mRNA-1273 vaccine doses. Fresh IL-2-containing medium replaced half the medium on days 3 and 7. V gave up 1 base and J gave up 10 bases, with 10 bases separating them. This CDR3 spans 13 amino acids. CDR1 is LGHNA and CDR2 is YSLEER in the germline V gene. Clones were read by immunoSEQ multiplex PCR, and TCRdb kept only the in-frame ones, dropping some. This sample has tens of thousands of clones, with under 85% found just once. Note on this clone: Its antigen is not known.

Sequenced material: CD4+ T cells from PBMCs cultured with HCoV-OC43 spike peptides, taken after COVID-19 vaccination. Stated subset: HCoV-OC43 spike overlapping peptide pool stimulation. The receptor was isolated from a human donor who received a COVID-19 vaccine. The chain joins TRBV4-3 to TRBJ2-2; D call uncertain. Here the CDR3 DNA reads TGCGCCAGCAGCCAAGGCTCTTTCTTGGAGCTGTTTTTT. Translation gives CASSQGSFLELFF.